Below, one TCR beta chain is given with its context. 13 Jbeta primers and 60 Vbeta primers were used for the PCR. TCRdb's copy holds only in-frame clones and misses some; the assay was immunoSEQ multiplex PCR. Of 180,000 or so clones listed, around four fifths are singletons. The junction had 9 bases not matched to a gene; V was cut back by 5 bases and J by 4 bases. Germline loops: CDR1 SNHLY, CDR2 FYNNEI. The CDR3 totals 16 residues. This entry comes from a study of cytomegalovirus exposure and HLA in healthy donors. The specimen was PBMCs. The receptor was derived from a female donor in good health and CMV-seronegative. The chain has TRBV2 and TRBJ2-2, with 8 positions matching TRBD1. CDR3 bases: TGTGCCAGCAGTTATGACGGACAGGGAACCACCGGGGAGCTGTTTTTT. It specifies CASSYDGQGTTGELFF.